The source of this T cell receptor (beta chain) is a study of somatic mutations in cytotoxic T cells in rheumatoid arthritis. Germline assignment: CDR1 SEHNR and CDR2 FQNEAQ (reference sequence). The CDR3 covers 16 residues. V was trimmed by 2 bases and J by 3 bases, leaving 16 bases between them. Some clones are missing from TCRdb's copy, which holds only in-frame ones; the method was immunoSEQ multiplex PCR. The sample lists 15,000 or so clones; around 80% were seen once. Sequencing was carried out using CD8+ T cells sorted from blood. This clonotype was obtained from a woman aged 50 to 60 with rheumatoid arthritis. The rearrangement links TRBV7-9 to TRBJ1-2, with a possible D match to TRBD1 (5 bases). The CDR3 here is CASSLPQKGNDYGYTF. Written as DNA, the CDR3 is TGTGCCAGCAGCTTACCGCAGAAGGGGAACGACTATGGCTACACCTTC.